This TCR beta chain comes out of a study of shared clonotypes between healthy human individuals. Study-level results: The authors sampled blood alone, and tissue repertoires likely differ.

CDR3 size: 11 residues. Trimming shortened V by 1 base and J by 8 bases, and 2 bases separated the two germline ends. CDR1 SNHLY and CDR2 FYNNEI come from the germline V gene. Points on this clone: Its antigen remains unidentified. This CDR3 is also generated by other DNA sequences in the sample.

It was around 180 ng DNA, tens of thousands of T cell genomes, that sorted-subset replicate PCRs used. Generated by immunoSEQ multiplex PCR, the TCRdb table keeps only in-frame clones and is missing some. The repertoire includes roughly 2.2 million clones, 85% to 95% of them detected once, and around 0.38% sits in the top ten. This rearrangement joins TRBV2 to TRBJ1-4; D uncertain. Sequencing was carried out using naive CD4+ T cells from PBMCs. Subset: CD45RA+ positively selected. The receptor's source is a man younger than 35 in good health. Some clones in this sample may be carry-over from other donors' samples. This CDR3 is CASSEGEKLFF. The CDR3 DNA follows: TGTGCCAGCAGTGAAGGGGAAAAACTGTTTTTT.